This note documents a single T cell receptor (beta chain) sequence. Trimming took 7 bases from V and 7 from J, leaving 19 bases between them. The germline V gene encodes CDR1 MDHEN and CDR2 SYDVKM. CDR3 length: 14 amino acids. The data were obtained in a study of blood T cell repertoires in COVID-19. The repertoire was sequenced with immunoSEQ multiplex PCR; TCRdb's copy has only in-frame clones and lacks some. The sample lists a few hundred thousand clones; roughly 90% were seen once. This TCR was recovered from a woman aged 25-40 years with COVID-19, enrolled during active disease. The source material was peripheral blood. V usage is TRBV28 and J usage is TRBJ1-2; D is undetermined. The CDR3 DNA reads as TGTGCCAGCATCAATGGAGGGTCTCGTGGTGGCTACACCTTC. Protein product: CASINGGSRGGYTF.